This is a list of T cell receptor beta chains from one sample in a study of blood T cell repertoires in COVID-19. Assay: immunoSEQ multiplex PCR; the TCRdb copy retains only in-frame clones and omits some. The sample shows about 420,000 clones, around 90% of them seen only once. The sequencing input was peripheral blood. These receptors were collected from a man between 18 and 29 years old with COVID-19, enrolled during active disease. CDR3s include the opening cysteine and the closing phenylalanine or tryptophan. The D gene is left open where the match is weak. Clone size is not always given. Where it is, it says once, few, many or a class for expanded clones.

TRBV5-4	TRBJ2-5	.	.	TGTGCCAGCAGCCTCACCGGGGGGCTTCAGACCCAGTACTTC	CASSLTGGLQTQYF
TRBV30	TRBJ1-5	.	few	TGTGCCTGGAGTGCGCACAGGGATCAGCCCCAGCATTTT	CAWSAHRDQPQHF
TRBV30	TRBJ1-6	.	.	TGTGCCTGGAGTGTAAAGAGCTATAATTCACCCCTCCACTTT	CAWSVKSYNSPLHF
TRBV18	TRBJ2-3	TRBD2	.	TGTGCCAGCTCACCACCCGGGACTAGAGCTACAGATACGCAGTATTTT	CASSPPGTRATDTQYF
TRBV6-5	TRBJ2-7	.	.	TGTGCCAGCACGCGGGGGCACGAGCAGTACTTC	CASTRGHEQYF
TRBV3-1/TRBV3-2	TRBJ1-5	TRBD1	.	TGTGCCAGCAGCCCGACAGGGGGCTGGAGCAATCAGCCCCAGCATTTT	CASSPTGGWSNQPQHF
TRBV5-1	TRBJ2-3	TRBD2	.	TGCGCCAGCAGCTTGGGAGCTAGCGGGAGGCCAGATACGCAGTATTTT	CASSLGASGRPDTQYF
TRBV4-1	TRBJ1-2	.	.	TGCGCCAGCAGCCAAGAGAGGACAGCCTATGGCTACACCTTC	CASSQERTAYGYTF
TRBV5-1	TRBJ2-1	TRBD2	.	TGCGCCAGCAGGGCTAGCGGGACGTCCTACAATGAGCAGTTCTTC	CASRASGTSYNEQFF
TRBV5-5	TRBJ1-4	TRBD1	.	TGTGCCAGCAGCGACCTTTACAGGGGATCTAATGAAAAACTGTTTTTT	CASSDLYRGSNEKLFF
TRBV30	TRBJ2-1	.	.	TGTGCCTGGAGCCCCCAGAATGAGCAGTTCTTC	CAWSPQNEQFF
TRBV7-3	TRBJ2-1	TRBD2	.	TGTGCCAGCAGCTCCCAGGTTGGCGGGAGCGACTACAATGAGCAGTTCTTC	CASSSQVGGSDYNEQFF
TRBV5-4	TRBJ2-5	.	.	TGTGCCAGCAGCTTCCGAAGGGGGAGGGTAGAGACCCAGTACTTC	CASSFRRGRVETQYF
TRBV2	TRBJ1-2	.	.	TGTGCCAGCAGACCTGAACAACGCTATGGCTACACCTTC	CASRPEQRYGYTF
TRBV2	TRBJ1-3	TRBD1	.	TGTGCCAGCAAATGGACCCCCGGCAGGGGGAAAGAGCCTGGAAACACCATATATTTT	CASKWTPGRGKEPGNTIYF
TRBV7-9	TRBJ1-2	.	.	TGTGCCAGCAGCCCAAATCGCGACAGGAAGACTAACTATGGCTACACCTTC	CASSPNRDRKTNYGYTF
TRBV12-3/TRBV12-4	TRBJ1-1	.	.	TGTGCCAGCAGGAGAGGAACTGAAGCTTTCTTT	CASRRGTEAFF
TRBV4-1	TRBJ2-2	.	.	TGCGCCAGCAGCCAAGATCTCGAGGAGTCGAACACCGGGGAGCTGTTTTTT	CASSQDLEESNTGELFF
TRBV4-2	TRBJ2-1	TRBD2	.	TGTGCCAGCAGCCTAGCTAGCGGGAGGGCCAGTCCCGGTTTCCACAATGAGCAGTTCTTC	CASSLASGRASPGFHNEQFF
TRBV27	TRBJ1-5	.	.	TGTGCCAGCAGTTTTGACAGATATAGCAATCAGCCCCAGCATTTT	CASSFDRYSNQPQHF
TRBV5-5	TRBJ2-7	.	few	TGTGCCAGCAGCTTGGTACGGGGCGAGCAGTACTTC	CASSLVRGEQYF
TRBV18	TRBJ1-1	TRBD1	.	TGTGCCAGCTCACCACTGGAGGGACAGGCCAGCACTGAAGCTTTCTTT	CASSPLEGQASTEAFF
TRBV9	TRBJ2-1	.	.	TGTGCCAGCAGCGTAGAAGGGGTGAGCCCCTACAATGAGCAGTTCTTC	CASSVEGVSPYNEQFF
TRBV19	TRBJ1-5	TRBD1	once	TGTGCCAGTACGGAGGGACAGCGTAGCAATCAGCCCCAGCATTTT	CASTEGQRSNQPQHF
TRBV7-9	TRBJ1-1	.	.	TGTGCCAGCAGCCGCTCAGGGGCCAGGGTCACTGAAGCTTTCTTT	CASSRSGARVTEAFF
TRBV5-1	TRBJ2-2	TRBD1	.	TGCGCCAGCGGCGACAGGGGGGCCGGGGAGCTGTTTTTT	CASGDRGAGELFF
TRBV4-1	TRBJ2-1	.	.	TGCGCCAGCAGCCAAGTTTCGGACAATGAGCAGTTCTTC	CASSQVSDNEQFF
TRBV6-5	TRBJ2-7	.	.	TGTGCCAGCACCCCATTTTCGACAGTTGAGTCCGAGCAGTACTTC	CASTPFSTVESEQYF